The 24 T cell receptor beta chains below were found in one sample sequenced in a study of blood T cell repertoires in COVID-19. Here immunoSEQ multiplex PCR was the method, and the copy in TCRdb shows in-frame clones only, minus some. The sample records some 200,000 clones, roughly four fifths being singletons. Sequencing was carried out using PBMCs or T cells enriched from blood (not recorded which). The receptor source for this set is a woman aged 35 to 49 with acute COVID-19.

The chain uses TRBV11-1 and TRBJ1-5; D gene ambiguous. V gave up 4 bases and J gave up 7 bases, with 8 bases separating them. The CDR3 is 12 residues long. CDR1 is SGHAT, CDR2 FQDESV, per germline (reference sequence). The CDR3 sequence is CASSSARQPQHF. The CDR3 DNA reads TGTGCCAGCAGCTCCGCACGGCAGCCCCAGCATTTT.

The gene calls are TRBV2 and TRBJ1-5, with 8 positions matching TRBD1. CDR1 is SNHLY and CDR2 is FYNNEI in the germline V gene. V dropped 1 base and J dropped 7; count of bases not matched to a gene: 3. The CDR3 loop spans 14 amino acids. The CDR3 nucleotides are TGTGCCAGCAGTGAAGGGACAGGGCAACAGCCCCAGCATTTT. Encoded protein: CASSEGTGQQPQHF.

The CDR3 DNA reads TGTGTCAGAAGCTGGACTAGCGGGAGCTCCTACGAGCAGTACTTC. Encoded protein: CVRSWTSGSSYEQYF. The V and J genes are TRBV7-5 and TRBJ2-7; TRBD2, the table's D call, was not compared with the DNA. TRBV7-5 is a known pseudogene. CDR3 length equals 15 residues.

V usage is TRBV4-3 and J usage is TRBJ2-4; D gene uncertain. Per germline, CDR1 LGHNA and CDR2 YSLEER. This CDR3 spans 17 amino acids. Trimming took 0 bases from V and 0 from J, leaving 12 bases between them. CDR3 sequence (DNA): TGCGCCAGCAGCCAAGATTATTTACAGCTAGCCAAAAACATTCAGTACTTC. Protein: CASSQDYLQLAKNIQYF.

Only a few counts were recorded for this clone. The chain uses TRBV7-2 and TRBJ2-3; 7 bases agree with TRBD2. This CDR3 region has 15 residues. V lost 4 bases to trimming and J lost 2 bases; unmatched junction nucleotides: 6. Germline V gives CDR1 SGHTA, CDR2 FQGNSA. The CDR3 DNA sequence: TGTGCCAGCAGCTCGACGGGACTAAACACAGATACGCAGTATTTT. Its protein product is CASSSTGLNTDTQYF.

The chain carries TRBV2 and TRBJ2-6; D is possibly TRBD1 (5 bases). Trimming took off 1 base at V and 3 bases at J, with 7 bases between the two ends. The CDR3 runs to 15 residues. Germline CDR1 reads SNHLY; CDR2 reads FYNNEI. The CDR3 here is CASSEEGNGANVLTF. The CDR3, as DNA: TGTGCCAGCAGTGAAGAGGGGAATGGGGCCAACGTCCTGACTTTC.

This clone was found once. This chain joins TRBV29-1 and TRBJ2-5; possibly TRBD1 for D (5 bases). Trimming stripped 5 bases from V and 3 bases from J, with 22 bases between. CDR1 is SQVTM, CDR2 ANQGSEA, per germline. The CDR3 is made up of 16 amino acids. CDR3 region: CSVSSYKGGREETQYF. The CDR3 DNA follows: TGCAGCGTTAGCTCCTATAAAGGCGGCAGGGAAGAGACCCAGTACTTC.

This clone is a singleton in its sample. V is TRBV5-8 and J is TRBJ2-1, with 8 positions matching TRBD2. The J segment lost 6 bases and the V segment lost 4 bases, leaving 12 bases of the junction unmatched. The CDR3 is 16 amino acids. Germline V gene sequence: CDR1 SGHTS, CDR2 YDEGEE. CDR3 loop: CASSARLAPALNEQFF. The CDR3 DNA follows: TGTGCCAGCAGCGCAAGACTAGCGCCCGCCCTCAATGAGCAGTTCTTC.

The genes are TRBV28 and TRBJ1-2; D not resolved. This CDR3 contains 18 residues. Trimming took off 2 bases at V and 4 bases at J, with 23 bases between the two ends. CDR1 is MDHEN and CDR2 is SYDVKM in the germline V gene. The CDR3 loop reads CASSLELGGGGTGYGYTF. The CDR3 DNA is TGTGCCAGCAGTTTAGAACTAGGAGGCGGAGGTACGGGCTATGGCTACACCTTC.

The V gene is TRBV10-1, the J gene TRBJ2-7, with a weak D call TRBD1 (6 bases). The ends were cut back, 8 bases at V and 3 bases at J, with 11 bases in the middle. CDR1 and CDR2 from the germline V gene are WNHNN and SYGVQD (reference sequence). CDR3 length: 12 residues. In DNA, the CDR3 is TGCGCCAGCGGACGGGACATCTACGAGCAGTACTTC. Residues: CASGRDIYEQYF.

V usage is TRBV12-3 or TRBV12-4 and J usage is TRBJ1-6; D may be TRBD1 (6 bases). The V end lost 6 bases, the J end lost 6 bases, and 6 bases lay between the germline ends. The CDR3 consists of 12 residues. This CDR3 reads CASRQGNSPLHF. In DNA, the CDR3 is TGTGCCAGCAGACAGGGTAATTCACCCCTCCACTTT.

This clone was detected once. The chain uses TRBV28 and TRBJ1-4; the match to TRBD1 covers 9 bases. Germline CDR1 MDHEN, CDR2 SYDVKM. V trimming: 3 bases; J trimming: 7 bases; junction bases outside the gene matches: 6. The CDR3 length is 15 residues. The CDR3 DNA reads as TGTGCCAGCAGTTTTGGGGGACAGGGAGGTGAAAAACTGTTTTTT. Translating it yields CASSFGGQGGEKLFF.

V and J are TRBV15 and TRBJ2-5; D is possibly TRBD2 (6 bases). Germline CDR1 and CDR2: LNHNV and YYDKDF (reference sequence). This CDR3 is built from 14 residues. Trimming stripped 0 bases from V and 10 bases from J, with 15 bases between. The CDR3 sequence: CATSRERGRRDQYF. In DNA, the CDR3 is TGTGCCACCAGCAGAGAACGTGGACGGAGGGACCAGTACTTC.

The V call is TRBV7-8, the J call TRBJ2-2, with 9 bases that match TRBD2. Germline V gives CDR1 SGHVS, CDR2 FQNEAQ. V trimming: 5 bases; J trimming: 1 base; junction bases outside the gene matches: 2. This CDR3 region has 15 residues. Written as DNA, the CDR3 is TGTGCCAGCAGCCGAGCGGGGGGGAACACCGGGGAGCTGTTTTTT. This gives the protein CASSRAGGNTGELFF.

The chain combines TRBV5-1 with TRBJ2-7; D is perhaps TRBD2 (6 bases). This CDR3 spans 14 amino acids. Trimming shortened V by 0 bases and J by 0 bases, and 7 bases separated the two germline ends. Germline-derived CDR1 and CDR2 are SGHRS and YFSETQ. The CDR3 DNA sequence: TGCGCCAGCAGCTTGGGGAGGGCCTCCTACGAGCAGTACTTC. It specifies CASSLGRASYEQYF.

The CDR3 here is CASSFSRGSYNEQFF. The DNA of the CDR3 is TGTGCCAGCAGCTTTAGCAGGGGCTCCTACAATGAGCAGTTCTTC. V usage is TRBV3-1 (or the pseudogene TRBV3-2) and J usage is TRBJ2-1; possible D gene TRBD1, 6 bases. Germline lookup yields CDR1 LGHDT and CDR2 YNNKEL (reference sequence). CDR3 length: 15 amino acids. Between the trimmed V and J ends, which lost 5 bases and 0 bases, there was a span of 11 bases.

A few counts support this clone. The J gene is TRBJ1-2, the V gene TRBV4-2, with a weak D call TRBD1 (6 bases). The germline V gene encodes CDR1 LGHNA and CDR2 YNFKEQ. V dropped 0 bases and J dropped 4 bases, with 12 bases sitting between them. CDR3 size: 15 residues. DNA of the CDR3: TGTGCCAGCAGCCAAGATTGGGGGCCTGGCTATGGCTACACCTTC. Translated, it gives CASSQDWGPGYGYTF.

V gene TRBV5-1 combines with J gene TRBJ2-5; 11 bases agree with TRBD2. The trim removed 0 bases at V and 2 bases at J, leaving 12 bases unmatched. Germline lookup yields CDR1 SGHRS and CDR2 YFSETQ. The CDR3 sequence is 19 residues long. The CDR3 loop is CASSLAVTGTSGRQETQYF. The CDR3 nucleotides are TGCGCCAGCAGCTTGGCCGTGACAGGGACTAGCGGAAGACAAGAGACCCAGTACTTC.

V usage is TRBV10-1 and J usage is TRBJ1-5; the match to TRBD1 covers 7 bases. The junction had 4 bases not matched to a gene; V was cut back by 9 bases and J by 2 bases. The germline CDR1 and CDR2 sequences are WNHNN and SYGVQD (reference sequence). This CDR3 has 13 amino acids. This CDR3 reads CASCTGGNQPQHF. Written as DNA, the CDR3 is TGCGCCAGTTGCACAGGGGGCAATCAGCCCCAGCATTTT.

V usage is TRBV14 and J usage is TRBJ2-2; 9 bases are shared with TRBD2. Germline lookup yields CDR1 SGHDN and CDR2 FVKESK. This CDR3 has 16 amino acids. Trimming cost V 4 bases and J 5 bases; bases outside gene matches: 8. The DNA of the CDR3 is TGTGCCAGCAGCCGTTTAGCGGGAGTGGCGACCGGGGAGCTGTTTTTT. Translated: CASSRLAGVATGELFF.

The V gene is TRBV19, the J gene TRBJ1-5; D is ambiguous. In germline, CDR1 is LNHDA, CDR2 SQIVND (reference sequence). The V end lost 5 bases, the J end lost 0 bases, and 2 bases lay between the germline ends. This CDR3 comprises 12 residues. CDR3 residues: CASSYSNQPQHF. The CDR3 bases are TGTGCCAGTAGTTATAGCAATCAGCCCCAGCATTTT.

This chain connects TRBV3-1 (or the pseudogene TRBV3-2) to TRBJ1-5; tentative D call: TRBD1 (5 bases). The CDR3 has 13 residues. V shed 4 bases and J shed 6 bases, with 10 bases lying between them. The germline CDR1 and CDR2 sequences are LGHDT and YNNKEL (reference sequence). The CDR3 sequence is CASSPGGVQPQHF. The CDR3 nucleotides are TGTGCCAGCAGCCCTGGGGGGGTTCAGCCCCAGCATTTT.

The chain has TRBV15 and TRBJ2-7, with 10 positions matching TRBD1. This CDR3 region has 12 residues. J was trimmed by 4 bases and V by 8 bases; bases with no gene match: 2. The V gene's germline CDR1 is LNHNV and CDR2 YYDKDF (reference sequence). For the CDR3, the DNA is TGTGCCACCGGGGGACAGGGGTACGAGCAGTACTTC. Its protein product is CATGGQGYEQYF.

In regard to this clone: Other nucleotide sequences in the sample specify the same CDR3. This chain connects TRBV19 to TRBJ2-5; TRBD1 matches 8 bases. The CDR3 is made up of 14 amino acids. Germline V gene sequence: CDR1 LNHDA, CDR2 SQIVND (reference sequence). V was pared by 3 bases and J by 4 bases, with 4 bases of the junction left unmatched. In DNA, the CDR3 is TGTGCCAGTAGTATGCTACAGGGGGGAGAGACCCAGTACTTC. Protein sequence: CASSMLQGGETQYF.